This TCR beta chain emerged from a study of blood T cell repertoires in COVID-19. The data were produced by immunoSEQ multiplex PCR, yet TCRdb's version contains in-frame clones alone and is incomplete. Among hundreds of thousands of clones listed, 87% were seen once. V was trimmed by 4 bases and J by 8 bases, leaving 21 bases between them. This CDR3 has 16 residues. The germline V gene encodes CDR1 LNHDA and CDR2 SQIVND (reference sequence). The chain employs TRBV19 and TRBJ2-1; weak D call: TRBD2 (6 bases). The clonotype was recovered from a young woman who had recovered from COVID-19. Sample: PBMCs or T cells enriched from blood (not recorded which). The CDR3 DNA is TGTGCCAGTAGTACCCGGGGGAATCTCCCCTTCTATGAGCAGTTCTTC. This translates into CASSTRGNLPFYEQFF.